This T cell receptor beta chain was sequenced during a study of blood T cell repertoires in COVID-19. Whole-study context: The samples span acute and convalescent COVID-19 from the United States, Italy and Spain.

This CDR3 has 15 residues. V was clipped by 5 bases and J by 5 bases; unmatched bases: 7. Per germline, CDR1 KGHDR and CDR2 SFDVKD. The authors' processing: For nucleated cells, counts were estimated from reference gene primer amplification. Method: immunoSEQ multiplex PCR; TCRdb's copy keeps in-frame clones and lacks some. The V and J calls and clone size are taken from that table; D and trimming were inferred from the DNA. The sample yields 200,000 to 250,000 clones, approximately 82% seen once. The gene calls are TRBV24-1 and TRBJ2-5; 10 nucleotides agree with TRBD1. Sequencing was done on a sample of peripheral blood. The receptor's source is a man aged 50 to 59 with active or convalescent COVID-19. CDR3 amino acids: CATSVPTGGLETQYF. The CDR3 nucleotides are TGTGCCACCAGTGTCCCGACAGGGGGCTTGGAGACCCAGTACTTC.